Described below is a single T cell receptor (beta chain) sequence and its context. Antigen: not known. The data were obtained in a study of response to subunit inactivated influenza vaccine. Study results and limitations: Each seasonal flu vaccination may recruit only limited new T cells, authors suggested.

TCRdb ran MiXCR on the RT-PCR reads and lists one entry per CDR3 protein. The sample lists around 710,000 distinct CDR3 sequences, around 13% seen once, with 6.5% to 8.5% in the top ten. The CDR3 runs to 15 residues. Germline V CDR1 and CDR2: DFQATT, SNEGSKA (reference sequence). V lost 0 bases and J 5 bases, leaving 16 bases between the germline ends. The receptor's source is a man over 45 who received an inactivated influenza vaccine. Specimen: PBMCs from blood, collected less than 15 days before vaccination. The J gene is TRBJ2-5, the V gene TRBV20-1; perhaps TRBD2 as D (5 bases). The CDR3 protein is CSARDGGQERETQYF. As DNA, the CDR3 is TGCAGTGCTAGAGATGGAGGCCAAGAGCGGGAGACCCAGTACTTC.